Listed here is a single T cell receptor (beta chain). Because the CDR3 is missing its conserved closing phenylalanine or tryptophan, this is likely a read error. The CDR3 is made up of 15 amino acids. CDR1 LGHDT and CDR2 YNNKEL come from the germline V gene (reference sequence). V lost 1 base and J 1 base, leaving 10 bases between the germline ends. The sample belongs to a study of patients and donors after allogeneic stem cell transplantation. TCRdb analysed the RT-PCR reads with MiXCR anew, one entry per CDR3 protein. The sample consists of tens of thousands of distinct CDR3 sequences, around 46% of them appearing once.

The material sequenced was blood, either unsorted or a sorted T cell fraction (not recorded which). The sequence was obtained from a human donor who was either an allogeneic HSCT recipient or a stem cell or donor lymphocyte infusion donor (not recorded which). It is not recorded whose cells these are; they may come from a transplant donor. The chain employs TRBV3-1 and TRBJ1-1, with unresolved D. CDR3 nucleotides: TGTGCCAGCAGCCAAGGTGTTCGGGGGAACACTGAAGCTTTCTTG. Translating gives CASSQGVRGNTEAFL.